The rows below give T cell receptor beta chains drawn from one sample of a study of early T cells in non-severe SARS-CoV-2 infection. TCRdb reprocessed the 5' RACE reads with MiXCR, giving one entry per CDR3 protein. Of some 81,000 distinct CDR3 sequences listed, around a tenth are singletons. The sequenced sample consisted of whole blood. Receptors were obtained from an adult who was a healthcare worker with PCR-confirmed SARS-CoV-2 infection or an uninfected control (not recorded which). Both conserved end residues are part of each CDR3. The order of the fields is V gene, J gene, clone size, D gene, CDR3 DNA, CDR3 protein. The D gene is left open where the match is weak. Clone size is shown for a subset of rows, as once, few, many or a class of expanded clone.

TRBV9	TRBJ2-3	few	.	TGTGCCAGCAGCGTATTGACTGTCCCAGATACGCAGTATTTT	CASSVLTVPDTQYF
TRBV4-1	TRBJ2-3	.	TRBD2	TGCGCCAGCAGCCAAGCATCTAGCGGGAGGGATACGCAGTATTTT	CASSQASSGRDTQYF
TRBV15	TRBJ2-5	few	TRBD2	TGTGCCACCAGCAGAGATAAACTAGCGGGGGTCCAAGAGACCCAGTACTTC	CATSRDKLAGVQETQYF
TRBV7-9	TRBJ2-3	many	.	TGTGCCAGCAGCTTAAGTGAGATTTCAGATACGCAGTATTTT	CASSLSEISDTQYF
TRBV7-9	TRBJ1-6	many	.	TGTGCCAGCAGCTCATCCGGGCCCCTGGGGCCCCTCCACTTT	CASSSSGPLGPLHF
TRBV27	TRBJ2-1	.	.	TGTGCCAGCAACTTCCTCGGGTACAATGAGCAGTTCTTC	CASNFLGYNEQFF
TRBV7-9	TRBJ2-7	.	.	TGTGCCAGCAGCCGCCAATCAGGCGTCTCACCGTACTTC	CASSRQSGVSPYF
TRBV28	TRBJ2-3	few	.	TGTGCCAGCAGTGACCGGGGGCAGGACCCCACAGATACGCAGTATTTT	CASSDRGQDPTDTQYF
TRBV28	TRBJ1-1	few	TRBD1	TGTGCCAGCAGTTTATACCGACAGGGACTAGCTTTCTTT	CASSLYRQGLAFF
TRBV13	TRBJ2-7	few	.	TGTGCCAGCAGCTTAGGTGGGACTTCCTACGAGCAGTACTTC	CASSLGGTSYEQYF
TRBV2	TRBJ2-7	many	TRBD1	TGTGCCAGCAGCGGGACAGGGGGCCACGAGCAGTACTTC	CASSGTGGHEQYF
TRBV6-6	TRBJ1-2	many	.	TGTGCCACCTCGCGACAGTCCAGTGGCTACACCTTC	CATSRQSSGYTF
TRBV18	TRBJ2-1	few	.	TGTGCCAGCTCACCCCTTCAGGCTTCTACCAACTCCTACAATGAGCAGTTCTTC	CASSPLQASTNSYNEQFF
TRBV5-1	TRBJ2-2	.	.	TGCGCCAGCAGCCATGAATGGAACACCGGGGAGCTGTTTTTT	CASSHEWNTGELFF
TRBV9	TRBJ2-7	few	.	TGTGCCAGCAGCGTGGGTCAATCCGCCTACGAGCAGTACTTC	CASSVGQSAYEQYF
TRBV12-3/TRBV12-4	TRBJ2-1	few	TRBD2	TGTGCCAGCAGCCAGACTAGCGGGAGGGCGTATGAGCAGTTCTTC	CASSQTSGRAYEQFF
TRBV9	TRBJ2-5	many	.	TGTGCCAGCAGCGTGGGGGGACAAGAGACCCAGTACTTC	CASSVGGQETQYF
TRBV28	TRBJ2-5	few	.	TGTGCCAGCAGCCCGGCAGGTCAAGAGACCCAGTACTTC	CASSPAGQETQYF
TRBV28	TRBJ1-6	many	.	TGTGCCAGCAGTCTAGGGAGCTCCTATAATTCACCCCTCCACTTT	CASSLGSSYNSPLHF
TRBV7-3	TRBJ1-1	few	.	TGTGCCAGCAGCTTATTTCCGGGAACGAACACTGAAGCTTTCTTT	CASSLFPGTNTEAFF
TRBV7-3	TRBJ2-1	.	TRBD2	TGTGCCAGCAGCAAACTAGCGGGACAGCAGTTCTTC	CASSKLAGQQFF
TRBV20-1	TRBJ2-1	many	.	TGCAGTGCAACCCGGTTGGAGGGGGCAGGGTACAATGAGCAGTTCTTC	CSATRLEGAGYNEQFF
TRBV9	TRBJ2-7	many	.	TGTGCCAGCAGCGTAGCTGGGCCCAACGAGAGTGGGTACGAGCAGTACTTC	CASSVAGPNESGYEQYF
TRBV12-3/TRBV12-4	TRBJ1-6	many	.	TGTGCCAGCAGTTCCCAGGGTCTTGGCCATTCACCCCTCCACTTT	CASSSQGLGHSPLHF
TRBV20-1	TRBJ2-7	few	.	TGCAGTGCTAGACCACCAAGCGGAATCTACGAGCAGTACTTC	CSARPPSGIYEQYF
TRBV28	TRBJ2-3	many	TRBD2	TGTGCCAGCAGTCTCGGGAGGTGGGGGAAAATCACAGATACGCAGTATTTT	CASSLGRWGKITDTQYF
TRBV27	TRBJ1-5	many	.	TGTGCCAGCAGTTTAAGTCGGGGGTGGCAGCCCCAGCATTTT	CASSLSRGWQPQHF
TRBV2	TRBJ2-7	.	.	TGTGCCAGCAGTGAAGGTGGGCTAGCAGATTCCTACGAGCAGTACTTC	CASSEGGLADSYEQYF
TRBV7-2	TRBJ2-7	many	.	TGTGCCAGCAGCGACTCCTACGAGCAGTACTTC	CASSDSYEQYF
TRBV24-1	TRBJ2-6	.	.	TGTGCCACCAGTGATGCTGGGGGGGCCAACGTCCTGACTTTC	CATSDAGGANVLTF
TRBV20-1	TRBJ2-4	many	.	TGCAGTGCCACGGACAGGGGACTAGCACCCAAAAACATTCAGTACTTC	CSATDRGLAPKNIQYF
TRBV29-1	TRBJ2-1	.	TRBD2	TGCAGCGCCACACTAGCGGATACCTACAATGAGCAGTTCTTC	CSATLADTYNEQFF
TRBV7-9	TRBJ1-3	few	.	TGTGCCAGCACCGACACCGCACCCTCGCCTGGAAACACCATATATTTT	CASTDTAPSPGNTIYF